This entry lists 26 T cell receptor beta chains sequenced from one sample in a study of blood T cell repertoires in COVID-19. Assay: immunoSEQ multiplex PCR; the TCRdb copy retains only in-frame clones and omits some. The sample consists of about 75,000 clones, 70% to 80% of them appearing once. The sample was peripheral blood. The receptor source for this set is an elderly woman with active or convalescent COVID-19.

The V call is TRBV5-1, the J call TRBJ2-7, with D hard to call. V lost 8 bases and J 6 bases, leaving 21 bases between the germline ends. The CDR3 is made up of 14 amino acids. Germline CDR1 reads SGHRS; CDR2 reads YFSETQ. CDR3 bases: TGCGCCAGTAATCGGGTCGGTGGCAGATTCGAGCAGTACTTC. Translating it yields CASNRVGGRFEQYF.

The CDR3, as DNA: TGTGCCAGCCGGACTAGCGGGAAATTAGCAGATACGCAGTATTTT. It codes for CASRTSGKLADTQYF. V is TRBV28 and J is TRBJ2-3; TRBD2 agrees at 12 bases. Germline V gene sequence: CDR1 MDHEN, CDR2 SYDVKM. The CDR3 length is 15 residues. The junction had 7 bases not matched to a gene; V was cut back by 8 bases and J by 4 bases.

This clone has only one observation. This chain connects TRBV5-6 to TRBJ1-1; tentative D call: TRBD1 (5 bases). Per the germline V gene, CDR1 is SGHDT and CDR2 is YYEEEE. This CDR3 comprises 17 residues. V was shortened by 4 bases and J by 5 bases, with 24 bases between the two germline ends. CDR3 sequence reads: CASSLTRWGGRDTEAFF. Written as DNA, the CDR3 is TGTGCCAGCAGCCTCACTAGGTGGGGCGGGAGGGATACTGAAGCTTTCTTT.

In its sample, this clone was seen once. V gene TRBV13 combines with J gene TRBJ1-1; 8 bases align to TRBD1. CDR3 length equals 13 residues. V lost 5 bases and J lost 6; bases outside the gene matches: 5. The germline V gene has CDR1 PRHDT and CDR2 FYEKMQ (reference sequence). The CDR3 sequence is CASSLRQGPEAFF. DNA for the CDR3: TGTGCCAGCAGCCTCCGACAGGGGCCTGAAGCTTTCTTT.

V and J are TRBV4-3 and TRBJ2-1; D gene uncertain. This CDR3 has 15 amino acids. Deletions cut 1 base from V and 2 bases from J, with 9 bases between. Germline assignment: CDR1 LGHNA and CDR2 YSLEER. The CDR3 DNA sequence: TGCGCCAGCAGCCAAGTAAGCGCCCCCTACAATGAGCAGTTCTTC. As protein: CASSQVSAPYNEQFF.

The chain combines TRBV2 with TRBJ2-7, with 10 bases that match TRBD2. V shed 3 bases, J shed 4 bases, and the junction held 6 bases outside the gene matches. This CDR3 has 15 residues. Germline V CDR1 and CDR2: SNHLY, FYNNEI. For the CDR3, the DNA is TGTGCCAGCAGTGACTCTAGCGGGAGTTTGTACGAGCAGTACTTC. This sequence encodes CASSDSSGSLYEQYF.

The genes are TRBV9 and TRBJ2-7, with D unresolved. The CDR3 has 13 residues. Germline loops: CDR1 SGDLS, CDR2 YYNGEE. V shed 0 bases and J shed 6 bases, with 10 bases lying between them. The CDR3 here is CASSVAPYSEQYF. DNA for the CDR3: TGTGCCAGCAGCGTAGCTCCGTATTCCGAGCAGTACTTC.

This clone was seen once. The gene calls are TRBV20-1 and TRBJ1-5; no reliable D call. This CDR3 has 11 amino acids. From germline, CDR1 is DFQATT and CDR2 SNEGSKA (reference sequence). V lost 4 bases to trimming and J lost 12 bases, with 13 bases between them. The CDR3 is CSAMGDQNQHF. The CDR3 nucleotides are TGCAGTGCTATGGGAGACCAGAACCAGCATTTT.

The chain combines TRBV11-2 with TRBJ2-5; possibly TRBD1 for D (5 bases). CDR3 length: 15 amino acids. The germline V gene encodes CDR1 SGHAT and CDR2 FQNNGV. The ends were cut back, 4 bases at V and 5 bases at J, with 17 bases in the middle. The CDR3 coding sequence is TGTGCCAGCAGCTCACAGGTGGGGCCTTGGGAGACCCAGTACTTC. Encoded protein: CASSSQVGPWETQYF.

The chain carries TRBV28 and TRBJ2-1; 10 nucleotides match TRBD2. This CDR3 spans 16 amino acids. Looked up from germline, CDR1 is MDHEN and CDR2 is SYDVKM. V shed 5 bases, J shed 10 bases, and the junction held 14 bases outside the gene matches. The DNA of the CDR3 is TGTGCCAGCAGTACCCGGACTAGCGGCCCCTGGGGAGAGCAGTTCTTC. It specifies CASSTRTSGPWGEQFF.

The chain couples TRBV30 to TRBJ2-1; 12 nucleotides match TRBD1. The CDR3 is made up of 16 amino acids. V lost 5 bases, J lost 0 bases, and 5 bases stayed unmatched. In germline, CDR1 is GTSNPN, CDR2 SVGIG (reference sequence). CDR3 region: CAWGTGGWSSYNEQFF. Written as DNA, the CDR3 is TGTGCCTGGGGGACAGGGGGCTGGAGCTCCTACAATGAGCAGTTCTTC.

The chain uses TRBV19 and TRBJ2-6; a possible D gene is TRBD1 (6 bases). The germline V and J ends were trimmed by 3 bases and 1 base, with 7 bases remaining between them. The V gene's germline CDR1 is LNHDA and CDR2 SQIVND (reference sequence). This CDR3 is 15 amino acids long. CDR3 protein: CASSITGSGANVLTF. The CDR3, as DNA: TGTGCCAGTAGTATTACAGGGTCTGGGGCCAACGTCCTGACTTTC.

The rearrangement uses TRBV20-1 and TRBJ2-7; possibly TRBD1 for D (5 bases). The V and J ends lost 5 bases and 4 bases respectively, with 9 bases between them. Germline assignment: CDR1 DFQATT and CDR2 SNEGSKA (reference sequence). The CDR3 is 11 residues long. CDR3 bases: TGCAGTGCTGAACAGGCTTACGAGCAGTACTTC. Protein product: CSAEQAYEQYF.

V is TRBV28 and J is TRBJ1-5, with 7 bases lining up with TRBD1. Germline-derived CDR1 and CDR2 are MDHEN and SYDVKM. The CDR3 sequence is 18 residues long. Trimming at V came to 4 bases and at J to 0 bases, leaving 12 bases not matched to a gene. Written as DNA, the CDR3 is TGTGCCAGCAGTTCGGGACAGTGGTCAGTGGATAGCAATCAGCCCCAGCATTTT. This translates into CASSSGQWSVDSNQPQHF.

The chain carries TRBV20-1 and TRBJ2-7; D may be TRBD1 (5 bases). Trimming stripped 5 bases from V and 3 bases from J, with 8 bases between. The CDR3 length is 11 residues. Germline lookup yields CDR1 DFQATT and CDR2 SNEGSKA (reference sequence). The CDR3 nucleotides are TGCAGTGCTGTGACAGTCTACGAGCAGTACTTC. It yields the protein CSAVTVYEQYF.

The CDR3 DNA follows: TGTGCCAGCAGCTTCGGACAGGGGGCTCGTATAAACACCATATATTTT. This encodes CASSFGQGARINTIYF. This rearrangement joins TRBV7-9 to TRBJ1-3; TRBD1 agrees at 11 bases. Germline-derived CDR1 and CDR2 are SEHNR and FQNEAQ (reference sequence). J lost 6 bases, V lost 3 bases, and 7 bases had no gene match. The CDR3 totals 16 residues.

About this clone: A junction boundary mismatches the germline segment, possibly from a read error. J is TRBJ2-2 and V is TRBV7-7, with 10 bases aligning to TRBD2. CDR3 length: 15 amino acids. Germline CDR1 SSHAT, CDR2 FNYEAQ (reference sequence). The CDR3 coding sequence is TGTGCTAGCAGCTCGAGCGGGAGGGGGACCGGGGAGCTGTTTTTT. Amino acid sequence: CASSSSGRGTGELFF.

The V and J genes are TRBV28 and TRBJ2-7; 9 positions agree with TRBD1. The trim removed 4 bases at V and 4 bases at J, leaving 8 bases unmatched. The germline V gene encodes CDR1 MDHEN and CDR2 SYDVKM. The CDR3 covers 15 residues. The CDR3 sequence: CASSYGTGLGYEQYF. CDR3 nucleotides: TGTGCCAGCAGTTACGGGACAGGGTTAGGATACGAGCAGTACTTC.

The CDR3 protein is CASRLAGGNEQFF. The CDR3 DNA is TGCGCCAGCAGACTAGCGGGAGGCAATGAGCAGTTCTTC. V and J are TRBV5-1 and TRBJ2-1; TRBD2 matches 12 bases. Germline-derived CDR1 and CDR2 are SGHRS and YFSETQ. With V trimmed by 5 bases and J by 6 bases, 0 bases remained unmatched. CDR3 length: 13 residues.

The rearrangement uses TRBV29-1 and TRBJ2-1; 10 bases agree with TRBD2. V lost 0 bases to trimming and J lost 4 bases; unmatched junction nucleotides: 6. CDR1 is SQVTM, CDR2 ANQGSEA, per germline. The CDR3 has 16 amino acids. The CDR3 sequence is CSVEELRSGGYNEQFF. For the CDR3, the DNA is TGCAGCGTTGAAGAATTGCGTAGCGGGGGGTACAATGAGCAGTTCTTC.

The chain carries TRBV6-2 or TRBV6-3 and TRBJ1-5, with 7 bases fitting TRBD1. The CDR3 contains 16 residues. V was clipped by 7 bases and J by 3 bases; unmatched bases: 12. Germline V gene sequence: CDR1 MNHEY, CDR2 SVGEGT. CDR3 nucleotides: TGTGCCAGCACCCCCCAGGGGGAAGGTGTCAATCAGCCCCAGCATTTT. This sequence encodes CASTPQGEGVNQPQHF.

V usage is TRBV19 and J usage is TRBJ1-2; 11 bases are shared with TRBD1. The length of the CDR3 is 14 residues. J was trimmed by 7 bases and V by 5 bases; bases with no gene match: 6. CDR1 is LNHDA and CDR2 is SQIVND in the germline V gene (reference sequence). The CDR3 reads CASSPGQGAGGYTF. The CDR3 bases are TGTGCCAGTAGTCCAGGACAGGGGGCAGGTGGCTACACCTTC.

V and J are TRBV7-8 and TRBJ2-7, with 7 bases that match TRBD2. The CDR3 runs 15 residues. V lost 3 bases, J lost 3 bases, and 8 bases stayed unmatched. Germline V gene data show CDR1 as SGHVS and CDR2 as FQNEAQ. CDR3 residues: CASSFRSPSGYEQYF. The CDR3 DNA follows: TGTGCCAGCAGCTTTCGGAGTCCTAGCGGCTACGAGCAGTACTTC.

This CDR3 is CASSRGDRGTDTQYF. CDR3 sequence (DNA): TGTGCCAGCAGCCGAGGGGACAGGGGGACAGATACGCAGTATTTT. This rearrangement joins TRBV6-5 to TRBJ2-3, with TRBD1 identical over 11 bases. Trimming cost V 6 bases and J 3 bases; bases outside gene matches: 5. CDR3 length: 15 residues. The germline V gene has CDR1 MNHEY and CDR2 SVGAGI.

This clone was counted only a few times. This chain links TRBV7-4 with TRBJ2-1; D ambiguous. The CDR3 has 17 residues. CDR1 and CDR2 (germline): SGHVT, SQSDAQ. V shed 1 base and J shed 0 bases, with 13 bases lying between them. This CDR3 reads CASSLVLETSSYNEQFF. The CDR3 DNA follows: TGTGCCAGCAGCTTAGTTTTGGAGACGAGCTCCTACAATGAGCAGTTCTTC.

V usage is TRBV10-2 and J usage is TRBJ2-7; 7 positions match TRBD1. Germline-derived CDR1 and CDR2 are WSHSY and SAAADI. The J segment lost 0 bases and the V segment lost 1 base, leaving 18 bases of the junction unmatched. This CDR3 has 20 residues. As DNA, the CDR3 is TGCGCCAGCAGTGAGTTTGTGGGACAGCGCCTCGCTTTACCCTCCTACGAGCAGTACTTC. Translating it yields CASSEFVGQRLALPSYEQYF.